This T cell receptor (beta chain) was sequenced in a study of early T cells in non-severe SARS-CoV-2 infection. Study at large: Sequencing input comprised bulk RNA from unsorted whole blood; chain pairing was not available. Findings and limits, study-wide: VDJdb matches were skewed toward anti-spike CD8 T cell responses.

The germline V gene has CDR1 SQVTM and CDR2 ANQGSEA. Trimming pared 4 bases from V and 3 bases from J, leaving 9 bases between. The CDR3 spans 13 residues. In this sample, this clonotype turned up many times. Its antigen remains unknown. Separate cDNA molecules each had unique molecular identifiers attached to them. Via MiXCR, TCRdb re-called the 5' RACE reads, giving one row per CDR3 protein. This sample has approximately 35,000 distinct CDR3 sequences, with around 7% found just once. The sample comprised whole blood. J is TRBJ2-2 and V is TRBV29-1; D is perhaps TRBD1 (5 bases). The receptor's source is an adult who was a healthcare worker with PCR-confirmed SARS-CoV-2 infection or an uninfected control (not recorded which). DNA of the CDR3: TGCAGCGTTGCCATGGGGCACACCGGGGAGCTGTTTTTT. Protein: CSVAMGHTGELFF.